These 22 T cell receptor beta chains were sequenced from one sample in a study of T cell repertoires in cytomegalovirus infection. TCRdb re-derived calls from the reads in MiXCR, one entry per CDR3 protein. Here the sample spans 250,000 to 300,000 distinct CDR3 sequences, under 30% being singletons. The material sequenced was PBMCs. The receptors shown here come from a human donor in good health (CMV status not recorded). Some clones in this sample may be carry-over from other donors' samples.

A word on this clonotype: This sequence may be a read error, since a much larger clone differs from it by one base. The V call is TRBV7-2, the J call TRBJ2-2; TRBD2 is a possible D gene (6 bases). V lost 3 bases to trimming and J lost 5 bases, with 13 bases between them. CDR3 length: 15 amino acids. Germline assignment: CDR1 SGHTA and CDR2 FQGNSA. The CDR3 spells CASSFQSGGTGELFF. In DNA, the CDR3 is TGTGCCAGCAGCTTTCAATCTGGGGGGACCGGGGAGCTGTTTTTT.

This clonotype was seen ten or more times. The V and J genes are TRBV12-3 or TRBV12-4 and TRBJ2-1; 11 nucleotides agree with TRBD2. Trimming took 1 base from V and 7 from J; bases not matched to a gene: 21. This CDR3 comprises 21 residues. The CDR3: CASSLDLLNRGTSGGGNEQFF. In DNA, the CDR3 is TGTGCCAGCAGTTTAGACCTCCTTAACCGGGGGACTAGCGGAGGGGGGAATGAGCAGTTCTTC.

As concerns this clonotype: A read error may produce the germline difference seen at one junction end. The chain recombines TRBV24-1 with TRBJ2-3; D may correspond to TRBD1 or TRBD2 (5 bases each). Looked up from germline, CDR1 is KGHDR and CDR2 is SFDVKD. CDR3 length equals 16 residues. CDR3 sequence reads: CATSDPGQGTTHTQYF. The CDR3 region has the DNA TGTGCCACCAGTGATCCGGGGCAGGGCACCACACATACGCAGTATTTT.

This clonotype has only a few counts. J is TRBJ1-1 and V is TRBV7-9, with D unclear. Per germline, CDR1 SEHNR and CDR2 FQNEAQ (reference sequence). This CDR3 has 15 amino acids. Deletions cut 0 bases from V and 3 bases from J, with 11 bases between. The CDR3 sequence: CASSLAGSLDTEAFF. The CDR3 region has the DNA TGTGCCAGCAGCTTAGCGGGTAGCCTGGACACTGAAGCTTTCTTT.

The chain uses TRBV7-9 and TRBJ2-7; D unclear. The CDR3 covers 14 residues. With 5 bases removed from V and 5 bases from J, the gap between germline ends came to 16 bases. Germline assignment: CDR1 SEHNR and CDR2 FQNEAQ (reference sequence). The CDR3 spells CASSENAGSNEQYF. The DNA of the CDR3 is TGTGCCAGCAGCGAGAACGCCGGTTCGAACGAGCAGTACTTC. The full variable domain, completed using reference TRBV7-9 and TRBJ2-7, is DTGVSQNPRHKITKRGQNVTFRCDPISEHNRLYWYRQTLGQGPEFLTYFQNEAQLEKSRLLSDRFSAERPKGSFSTLEIQRTEQGDSAMYLCASSENAGSNEQYFGPGTRLTVT.

The chain has TRBV20-1 and TRBJ1-5; D uncertain. The CDR3 extends over 15 amino acids. V was shortened by 0 bases and J by 4 bases, with 13 bases between the two germline ends. CDR1 DFQATT and CDR2 SNEGSKA come from the germline V gene (reference sequence). CDR3 DNA sequence: TGCAGTGCTAGAGAGGGCGCGGTATGGAATCAGCCCCAGCATTTT. Translation: CSAREGAVWNQPQHF.

V is TRBV28 and J is TRBJ1-5; D is undetermined. The CDR3 is made up of 15 amino acids. The germline V gene has CDR1 MDHEN and CDR2 SYDVKM. Trimming pared 3 bases from V and 9 bases from J, leaving 18 bases between. CDR3 bases: TGTGCCAGCAGTTTTGGCCTGTCTCATACACGGCCCCAGCATTTT. It specifies CASSFGLSHTRPQHF.

In this sample, this clonotype turned up a few times. This chain links TRBV7-2 with TRBJ2-7; 8 bases are shared with TRBD1. Unmatched junction bases numbered 7, after V lost 4 bases and J lost 2 bases. Germline CDR1 is SGHTA and CDR2 is FQGNSA. This CDR3 is built from 15 residues. The CDR3 sequence is CASSYNRDRTYEQYF. The CDR3 nucleotides are TGTGCCAGCAGCTATAACCGGGACAGGACCTACGAGCAGTACTTC.

This clonotype appeared a few times. The chain links TRBV7-2 to TRBJ2-7; 7 bases are a match to TRBD2. This CDR3 spans 13 amino acids. Per the germline V gene, CDR1 is SGHTA and CDR2 is FQGNSA. V was clipped by 5 bases and J by 3 bases; unmatched bases: 4. The CDR3 protein is CASSHTSDYEQYF. Here the CDR3 DNA reads TGTGCCAGCAGCCATACTAGCGACTACGAGCAGTACTTC.

This clonotype was counted a few times. The chain uses TRBV28 and TRBJ2-2; 7 nucleotides line up with TRBD2. CDR1 and CDR2 from the germline V gene are MDHEN and SYDVKM. The CDR3 length is 13 residues. V lost 9 bases and J lost 5; bases outside the gene matches: 6. The CDR3 is CASRGLMTGELFF. DNA of the CDR3: TGTGCCAGTCGGGGACTAATGACCGGGGAGCTGTTTTTT. The full variable domain, its missing parts supplied by reference TRBV28 and TRBJ2-2, is DVKVTQSSRYLVKRTGEKVFLECVQDMDHENMFWYRQDPGLGLRLIYFSYDVKMKEKGDIPEGYSVSREKKERFSLILESASTNQTSMYLCASRGLMTGELFFGEGSRLTVL.

The V gene is TRBV20-1, the J gene TRBJ2-4, with 12 nucleotides matching TRBD2. CDR1 and CDR2 from the germline V gene are DFQATT and SNEGSKA (reference sequence). After removal of 3 bases from V and 4 bases from J, the junction contained 13 bases not matched to a gene. There are 18 residues in the CDR3. DNA for the CDR3: TGCAGTGCTAGTAGTCTCGGGACTAGCGGGTTTGAAAAAAACATTCAGTACTTC. It specifies CSASSLGTSGFEKNIQYF.

The gene calls are TRBV7-2 and TRBJ2-1; tentatively, D is TRBD2 (6 bases). The CDR3 sequence is 12 residues long. V was trimmed by 5 bases and J by 8 bases, leaving 10 bases between them. Germline V CDR1 and CDR2: SGHTA, FQGNSA. The CDR3 sequence: CASSPGVHEQFF. The CDR3 region has the DNA TGTGCCAGCAGCCCGGGGGTACATGAGCAGTTCTTC. Together with reference TRBV7-2 and TRBJ2-1, the CDR3 gives the full variable domain: GAGVSQSPSNKVTEKGKDVELRCDPISGHTALYWYRQSLGQGLEFLIYFQGNSAPDKSGLPSDRFSAERTGGSVSTLTIQRTQQEDSAVYLCASSPGVHEQFFGPGTRLTVL.

The V call is TRBV6-2 or TRBV6-3, the J call TRBJ1-1; possible D gene TRBD1, 6 bases. The V gene's germline CDR1 is MNHEY and CDR2 SVGEGT. V was pared by 6 bases and J by 6 bases, with 8 bases between. The CDR3 contains 11 residues. The CDR3 protein is CASSRTAEAFF. The CDR3 DNA reads as TGTGCCAGCAGCAGGACAGCTGAAGCTTTCTTT.

This clonotype appeared a few times. The chain employs TRBV20-1 and TRBJ2-7, with 8 bases matching TRBD1. Germline V gene data show CDR1 as DFQATT and CDR2 as SNEGSKA (reference sequence). Losses at the gene ends were 4 bases for V and 1 base for J; bases not matched to a gene: 9. The CDR3 runs 15 residues. The CDR3 region is CSATLETGVSYEQYF. The CDR3 DNA reads TGCAGTGCTACTCTGGAGACAGGGGTTTCCTACGAGCAGTACTTC.

The chain couples TRBV19 to TRBJ1-5; D perhaps matches TRBD1 (5 bases). Germline loops: CDR1 LNHDA, CDR2 SQIVND (reference sequence). The CDR3 has 17 amino acids. V was shortened by 3 bases and J by 2 bases, with 17 bases between the two germline ends. The CDR3 is CASSISRALVGNQPQHF. CDR3 in DNA: TGTGCCAGTAGTATTTCCAGGGCTTTGGTGGGCAATCAGCCCCAGCATTTT.

This clonotype occurred once. This chain connects TRBV6-1 to TRBJ1-4; 8 positions match TRBD1. The germline V gene has CDR1 MNHNS and CDR2 SASEGT. The junction had 8 bases not matched to a gene; V was cut back by 9 bases and J by 8 bases. This CDR3 contains 13 residues. CDR3 sequence reads: CASDRGGREKLFF. The CDR3 DNA sequence: TGTGCCAGTGACAGGGGAGGCCGAGAAAAACTGTTTTTT.

The chain joins TRBV29-1 to TRBJ1-1, with TRBD1 as a possible D gene (6 bases). This CDR3 comprises 12 residues. The V gene lost 8 bases and the J gene lost 7 bases, with 17 bases spanning the gap. Germline V gene sequence: CDR1 SQVTM, CDR2 ANQGSEA. The DNA for the CDR3 is TGCAGCACTACAGGGTCGGCACTTGAAGCTTTCTTT. Its protein is CSTTGSALEAFF.

V gene TRBV14 combines with J gene TRBJ2-1; D is unclear. The V gene lost 0 bases and the J gene lost 7 bases, with 10 bases spanning the gap. The germline gives CDR1 SGHDN, CDR2 FVKESK. The CDR3 runs to 14 residues. The CDR3 loop is CASSQDRSDNEQFF. As DNA, the CDR3 is TGTGCCAGCAGCCAAGATAGAAGTGATAATGAGCAGTTCTTC.

There are many counts of this clonotype. The genes are TRBV7-2 and TRBJ1-1; a weak D match, TRBD1 (5 bases). The CDR3 extends over 14 amino acids. Trimming shortened V by 4 bases and J by 4 bases, and 13 bases separated the two germline ends. Germline lookup yields CDR1 SGHTA and CDR2 FQGNSA. In nucleotides, the CDR3 is TGTGCCAGCAGCTCCAGGTCGGGGGGCACTGAAGCTTTCTTT. As protein: CASSSRSGGTEAFF.

V usage is TRBV11-2 and J usage is TRBJ2-7, with 9 bases that match TRBD1. The V gene's germline CDR1 is SGHAT and CDR2 FQNNGV. J lost 4 bases, V lost 5 bases, and 6 bases had no gene match. This CDR3 has 14 amino acids. The CDR3 spells CASSRQGGAYEQYF. CDR3 coding DNA: TGTGCCAGCAGCCGACAGGGGGGAGCTTACGAGCAGTACTTC.

This chain links TRBV19 with TRBJ2-1; TRBD1 agrees at 8 bases. Germline V gene lookup returns CDR1 LNHDA and CDR2 SQIVND (reference sequence). The trim removed 6 bases at V and 1 base at J, leaving 5 bases unmatched. The CDR3 consists of 15 residues. CDR3 in amino acids: CASRSDRESYNEQFF. The CDR3 DNA reads as TGTGCCAGTAGATCGGACAGGGAGTCCTACAATGAGCAGTTCTTC.

This clonotype was counted a few times. V usage is TRBV7-8 and J usage is TRBJ2-1, with 11 bases fitting TRBD2. V dropped 5 bases and J dropped 9; count of bases not matched to a gene: 6. The CDR3 sequence is 14 residues long. Germline-derived CDR1 and CDR2 are SGHVS and FQNEAQ. In DNA, the CDR3 is TGTGCCAGCAGCCTTAGCGGGAGGGCCGTTGAGCAGTTCTTC. Protein: CASSLSGRAVEQFF.